These 3 T cell receptor beta chains were all obtained from the same sample, sequenced in a study of T cell repertoires in aging, cancer and after chemotherapy. Peripheral blood genomic DNA, not sorted cells or RNA, was the template. TRB rearrangements spanning V, D and J were amplified using mixed TRB-A/B primers. A single record per CDR3 protein comes from TCRdb applying MiXCR to the multiplex PCR reads. The repertoire holds fewer than 1,500 distinct CDR3 sequences, with about 30% as singletons. Sample: blood. These receptors were taken from a human donor with a solid tumor.

The chain links TRBV20-1 to TRBJ1-2; possible D gene TRBD1, 6 bases. Between the trimmed V and J ends, which lost 3 bases and 3 bases, there was a span of 8 bases. Looked up from germline, CDR1 is DFQATT and CDR2 is SNEGSKA (reference sequence). The CDR3 has 12 residues. The CDR3 bases are TGCAGTGCTAGGAACAGGGACTATGGCTACACCTTC. This translates into CSARNRDYGYTF.

J is TRBJ1-3 and V is TRBV30; a weak D match, TRBD1 (5 bases). The V end was cut by 6 bases, the J end by 3 bases, with 12 bases between. Germline V gene lookup returns CDR1 GTSNPN and CDR2 SVGIG (reference sequence). The CDR3 totals 13 residues. The CDR3 sequence is CACERGGGNTIYF. The CDR3, as DNA: TGTGCCTGTGAACGGGGGGGTGGAAACACCATATATTTT.

In its sample, this clonotype was seen a few times. This chain connects TRBV30 to TRBJ1-4; 10 bases are a match to TRBD1. V trimming: 5 bases; J trimming: 8 bases; junction bases outside the gene matches: 5. The CDR3 runs to 13 residues. CDR1 GTSNPN and CDR2 SVGIG come from the germline V gene (reference sequence). CDR3 amino acids: CAWSGTGVEKLFF. The CDR3 DNA follows: TGTGCCTGGTCCGGGACAGGGGTCGAAAAACTGTTTTTT.